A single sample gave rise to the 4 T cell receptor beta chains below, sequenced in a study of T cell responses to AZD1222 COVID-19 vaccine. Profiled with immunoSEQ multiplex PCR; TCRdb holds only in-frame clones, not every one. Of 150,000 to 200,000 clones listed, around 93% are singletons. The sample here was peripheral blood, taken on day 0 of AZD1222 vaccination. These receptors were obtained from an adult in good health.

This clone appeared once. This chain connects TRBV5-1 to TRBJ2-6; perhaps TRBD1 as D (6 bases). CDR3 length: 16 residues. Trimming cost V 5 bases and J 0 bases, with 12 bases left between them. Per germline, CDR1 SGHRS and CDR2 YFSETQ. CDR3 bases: TGCGCCAGCAGTTTACAGGGAAACTCTGGGGCCAACGTCCTGACTTTC. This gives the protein CASSLQGNSGANVLTF.

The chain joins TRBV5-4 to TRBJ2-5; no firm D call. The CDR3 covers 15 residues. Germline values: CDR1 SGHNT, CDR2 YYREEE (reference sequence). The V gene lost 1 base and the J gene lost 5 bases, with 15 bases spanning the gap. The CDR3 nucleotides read TGTGCCAGCAGCTTGAAAAGGGATGGATATGAGACCCAGTACTTC. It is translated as CASSLKRDGYETQYF.

For the CDR3, the DNA is TGTGCCAGCTCACCACCGTCCATCTACGAGCAGTACTTC. It specifies CASSPPSIYEQYF. The genes are TRBV18 and TRBJ2-7; no reliable D call. The germline V gene has CDR1 KGHSH and CDR2 LQKENI. CDR3 length: 13 amino acids. V was pared by 0 bases and J by 3 bases, with 6 bases between.

Written as DNA, the CDR3 is TGTGCCACCCAAGGGGTTTTGGGGTCACCCCTCCACTTT. Its translation: CATQGVLGSPLHF. The V and J genes are TRBV6-5 and TRBJ1-6; possibly TRBD1 for D (5 bases). Germline CDR1 reads MNHEY; CDR2 reads SVGAGI. This CDR3 has 13 residues. Trimming left V 10 bases short and J 10 bases short, with 17 bases between.